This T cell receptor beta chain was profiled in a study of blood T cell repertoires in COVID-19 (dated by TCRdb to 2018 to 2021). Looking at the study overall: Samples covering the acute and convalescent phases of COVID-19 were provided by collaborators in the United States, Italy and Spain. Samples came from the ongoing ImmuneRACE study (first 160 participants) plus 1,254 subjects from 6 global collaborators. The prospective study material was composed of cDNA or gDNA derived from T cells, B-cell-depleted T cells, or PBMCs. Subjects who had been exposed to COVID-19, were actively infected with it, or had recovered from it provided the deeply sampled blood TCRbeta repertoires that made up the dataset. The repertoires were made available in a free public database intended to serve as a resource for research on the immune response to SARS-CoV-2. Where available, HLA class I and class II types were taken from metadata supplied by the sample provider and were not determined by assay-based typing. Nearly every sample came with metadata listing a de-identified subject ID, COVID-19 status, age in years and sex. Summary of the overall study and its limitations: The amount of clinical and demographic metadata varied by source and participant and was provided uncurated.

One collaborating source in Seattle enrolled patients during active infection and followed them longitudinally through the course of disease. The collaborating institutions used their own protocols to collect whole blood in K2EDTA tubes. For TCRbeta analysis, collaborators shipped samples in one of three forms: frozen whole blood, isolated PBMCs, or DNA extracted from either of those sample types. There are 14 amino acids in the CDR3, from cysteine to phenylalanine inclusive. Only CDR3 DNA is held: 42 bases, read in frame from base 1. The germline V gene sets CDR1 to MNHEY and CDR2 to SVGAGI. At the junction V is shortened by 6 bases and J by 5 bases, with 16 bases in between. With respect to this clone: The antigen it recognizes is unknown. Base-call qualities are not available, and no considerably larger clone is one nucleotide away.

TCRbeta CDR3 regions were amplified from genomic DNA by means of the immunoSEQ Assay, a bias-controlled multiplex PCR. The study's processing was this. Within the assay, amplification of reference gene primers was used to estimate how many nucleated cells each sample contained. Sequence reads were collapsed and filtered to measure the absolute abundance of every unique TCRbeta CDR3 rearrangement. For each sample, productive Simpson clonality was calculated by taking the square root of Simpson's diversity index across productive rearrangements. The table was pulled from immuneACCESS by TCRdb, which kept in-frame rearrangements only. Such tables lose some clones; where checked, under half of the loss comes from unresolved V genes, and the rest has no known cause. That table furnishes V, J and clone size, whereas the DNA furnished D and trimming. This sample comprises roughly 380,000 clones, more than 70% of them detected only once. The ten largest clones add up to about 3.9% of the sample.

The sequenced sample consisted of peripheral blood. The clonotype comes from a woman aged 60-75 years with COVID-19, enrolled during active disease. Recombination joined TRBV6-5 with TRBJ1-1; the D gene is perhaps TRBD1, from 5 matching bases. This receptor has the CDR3 CASSRSGRTTEAFF. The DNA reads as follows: TGTGCCAGCAGCCGGTCAGGGAGGACGACTGAAGCTTTCTTT.